Reported below is one T cell receptor (beta chain). The same CDR3 is also encoded by other DNA sequences in this sample. CDR1 is SNHLY, CDR2 FYNNEI, per germline. The CDR3 is 13 residues long. Trimming cost V 4 bases and J 2 bases, with 9 bases left between them. In the sorted-subset replicate PCRs, 200 ng DNA, around 32,000 T cell genomes, was used. The method was immunoSEQ multiplex PCR; TCRdb's version includes in-frame clones alone and lacks a portion of them. The data show around 320,000 clones, with about nine tenths seen just once and roughly 16% held by the top ten. Researchers reported that CD8 memory united CD45RO+ cells with CCR7-negative CD45RA+ TemRA cells. This specimen belongs to a study of shared clonotypes between healthy human individuals. Study summary: The cohort had two women and a few men, ages 18 to 49.

The rearrangement uses TRBV2 and TRBJ2-7, with D perhaps TRBD1 or TRBD2 (5 bases each). Specimen: memory CD8+ T cells sorted from blood. Sample subset: CD45RO+ cells pooled with CCR7-negative TemRA cells. The clonotype originates from a man between 18 and 29 years old in good health. This CDR3 reads CASSGDPTYEQYF. CDR3 bases: TGTGCCAGCAGTGGGGACCCCACCTACGAGCAGTACTTC.